The TCR beta chain under discussion was sequenced for a study of blood T cell repertoires in COVID-19. Clones were read by immunoSEQ multiplex PCR, and TCRdb kept only the in-frame ones, dropping some. Of about 130,000 clones listed, about 72% are singletons. The sequence was collected from a man in his sixties who had recovered from COVID-19. The sequenced material came from peripheral blood.

The CDR3: CASSRDFSYEQYF. In DNA, the CDR3 is TGTGCCAGCAGCCGGGATTTCTCCTACGAGCAGTACTTC. The V call is TRBV7-2, the J call TRBJ2-7; a weak D match, TRBD2 (5 bases). Per the germline V gene, CDR1 is SGHTA and CDR2 is FQGNSA. With 5 bases removed from V and 0 bases from J, the gap between germline ends came to 8 bases. The CDR3 is 13 residues long. The whole variable domain, filled in from reference TRBV7-2 and TRBJ2-7, reads GAGVSQSPSNKVTEKGKDVELRCDPISGHTALYWYRQSLGQGLEFLIYFQGNSAPDKSGLPSDRFSAERTGGSVSTLTIQRTQQEDSAVYLCASSRDFSYEQYFGPGTRLTVT.